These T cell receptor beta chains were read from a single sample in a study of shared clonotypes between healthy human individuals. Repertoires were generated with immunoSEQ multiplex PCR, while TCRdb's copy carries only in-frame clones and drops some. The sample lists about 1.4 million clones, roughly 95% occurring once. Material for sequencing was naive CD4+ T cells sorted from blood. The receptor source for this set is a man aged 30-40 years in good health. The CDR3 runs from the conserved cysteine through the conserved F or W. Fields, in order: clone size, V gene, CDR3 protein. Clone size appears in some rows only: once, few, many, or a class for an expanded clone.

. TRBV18 CASSPAVTGAIYEQYF
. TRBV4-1 CASSQDGDRANNQPQHF
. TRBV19 CASSAYSTDTQYF
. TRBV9 CASSVAGQETQYF
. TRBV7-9 CASSLGSLLQLFF
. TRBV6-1 CASSLTEAGETQYF
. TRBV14 CASSQVELASGEQYF
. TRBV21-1 CASSKRSSGAVGNEQFF
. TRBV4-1 CASSQEDRVLSNQPQHF
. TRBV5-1 CASSFQGSEQYF
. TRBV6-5 CASSYTSGRADTQYF
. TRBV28 CASSDRGPNEKLFF
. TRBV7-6 CASSLVASGRFALYEQFF
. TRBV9 CASSVALGLSRETETQYF
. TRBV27 CASRKQGLNTGELFF
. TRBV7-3 CASSLIPGVGTDTQYF
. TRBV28 CATRQVEETQYF
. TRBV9 CASSVGVSSYNEQFF
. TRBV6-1 CASSEGTGDREQYF
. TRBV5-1 CASSLTSGTVYEQFF
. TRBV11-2 CASSLQGYNEQFF
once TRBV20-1 CSDREAFF
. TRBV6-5 CASSSPSGNTIYF
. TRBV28 CASSLSGNQPQHF
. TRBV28 CASSSGNIPYEQYF
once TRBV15 CATSRDHPGRNEQFF
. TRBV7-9 CASRWRLKINEQFF
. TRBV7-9 CASSHRTGGAGNTGELFF
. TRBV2 CASRPTSGSVTGELFF
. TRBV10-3 CAISGGQGDEQYF
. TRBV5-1 CASSLVISSTGELFF
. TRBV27 CASSPGQNIAQPQHF
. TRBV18 CASSSGSSDTQYF
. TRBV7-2 CASSLVEAGGPREQFF
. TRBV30 CAWSVTGSDTQYF
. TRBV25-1 CASSGLAGVYNEQFF
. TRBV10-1 CASSRTGVYEQYF
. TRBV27 CASSRTSGRRYGTQETQYF
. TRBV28 CASRPGQVAPNEKLFF
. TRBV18 CASSRREPYEQYF
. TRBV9 CASSVITSANNEQFF
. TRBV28 CASSLDYYGYTF
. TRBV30 CAGRPETNEKLFF
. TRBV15 CATSRGDRERNEQYF
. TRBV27 CASSPWTGSTDTQYF
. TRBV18 CASSPFTGAGGQPQHF
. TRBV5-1 CASSSHPGTSGELFF
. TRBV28 CASSLLGPYEQYF
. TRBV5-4 CASSLGISGDEQFF
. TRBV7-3 CASSLAGGLETQYF
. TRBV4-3 CASSQDAVYRGNTIYF
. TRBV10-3 CAISEQLAGFSTDTQYF
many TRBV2 CASRGTGGGTEAFF
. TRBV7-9 CASSLVTSGRGTDTQYF
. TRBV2 CASSTITGPPGDTQYF